This T cell receptor (beta chain) was identified during a study of early T cells in non-severe SARS-CoV-2 infection. Study overall: Bulk RNA taken from unsorted whole blood was sequenced, leaving chains unpaired.

Broader study findings: Anti-spike CD8 responses were favored by VDJdb matching, which missed private and CD4 specificities.

This clonotype appeared many times. Antigen unknown. As part of library construction, unique molecular identifiers were attached to individual cDNA molecules. TCRdb itself ran the 5' RACE reads through MiXCR, one entry per CDR3 protein. The sample includes about 48,000 distinct CDR3 sequences, 6% to 8% of them seen just once. The sequenced sample consisted of whole blood. This clonotype was obtained from an adult who was a healthcare worker with PCR-confirmed SARS-CoV-2 infection or an uninfected control (not recorded which).

The CDR3 protein is CASSLGRARDSTDTQYF. The CDR3 nucleotides read TGTGCCAGCAGTTTAGGCAGGGCCAGGGATAGCACAGATACGCAGTATTTT. The chain employs TRBV12-3 or TRBV12-4 and TRBJ2-3, with D maybe TRBD1 (5 bases). With 1 base removed from V and 0 bases from J, the gap between germline ends came to 14 bases. The length of the CDR3 is 17 residues.